The present T cell receptor (beta chain) was sequenced within a study of CD8+ T cells in alopecia areata. About the study: The duration of tofacitinib was 6 to 18 months, with 6 months off drug afterward.

A few counts support this clone. Treatment meaning: oral pan-JAK inhibitor, 5-10 mg twice daily. Germline trimming cut 3 bases from V and 1 base from J; bases unmatched to any gene: 0. Germline V gives CDR1 SQVTM, CDR2 ANQGSEA. CDR3 length: 13 residues. In each case, RNA was isolated and then reverse transcribed into cDNA as the sequencing template. Using immunoSEQ multiplex PCR, the repertoire was profiled, and TCRdb retains in-frame clones only, with some absent. Altogether about 210,000 clones are present, roughly two fifths being singletons, with the ten largest covering 2.6%. This rearrangement joins TRBV29-1 to TRBJ2-4, with 7 bases that match TRBD1. The source material was CD4+ T cells sorted from blood, sampled at roughly week 38, from a patient treated with tofacitinib. The origin of this receptor is a human donor with alopecia areata. The CDR3 DNA reads TGCAGCGTTGAGGACAGGGCCAAAAACATTCAGTACTTC. Translated: CSVEDRAKNIQYF.